This record covers a single T cell receptor beta chain. Its antigen is not identified. This specimen comes from a study of cytomegalovirus exposure and HLA in healthy donors. General observations from the study: A prior analysis recorded that most TCR beta V segments were productive about 90% or about 30% of the time.

Primers: 60 Vbeta forward and 13 Jbeta reverse. Clones were read by immunoSEQ multiplex PCR, and TCRdb kept only the in-frame ones, dropping some. In the table there are 54,000 or so clones, about 57% of which are singletons. The CDR3 runs 14 residues. The germline gives CDR1 SGHRS, CDR2 YFSETQ. Trimming took off 4 bases at V and 4 bases at J, with 14 bases between the two ends. This clonotype was obtained from a human donor in good health. The source material was PBMCs. The chain couples TRBV5-1 to TRBJ1-1; weak D call: TRBD1 (5 bases). The CDR3 sequence is CASSQHGGGTEAFF. CDR3 nucleotides: TGCGCCAGCAGCCAGCACGGGGGGGGCACTGAAGCTTTCTTT.